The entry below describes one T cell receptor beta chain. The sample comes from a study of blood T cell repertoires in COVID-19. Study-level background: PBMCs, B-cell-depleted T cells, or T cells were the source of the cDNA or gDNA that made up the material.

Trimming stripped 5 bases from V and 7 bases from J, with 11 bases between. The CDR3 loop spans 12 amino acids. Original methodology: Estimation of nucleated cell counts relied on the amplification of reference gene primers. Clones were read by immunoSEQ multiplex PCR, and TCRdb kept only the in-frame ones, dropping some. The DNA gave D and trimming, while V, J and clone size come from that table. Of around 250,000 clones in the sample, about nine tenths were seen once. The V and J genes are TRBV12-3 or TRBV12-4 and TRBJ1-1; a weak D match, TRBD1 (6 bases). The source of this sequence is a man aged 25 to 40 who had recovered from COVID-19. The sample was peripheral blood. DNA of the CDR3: TGTGCCAGCAGTCGACAGGTCCTTGAAGCTTTCTTT. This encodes CASSRQVLEAFF.